This paragraph reports one TCR beta chain. As processed by the authors: Reference gene primer amplification gave estimated nucleated cell counts. The protocol was immunoSEQ multiplex PCR, while the TCRdb copy is restricted to in-frame clones and leaves out a portion. V and J calls and clone size are those listed in that table; D and trimming were worked out from the DNA. The table has about 150,000 clones, 70% to 90% seen once. CDR3 size: 14 residues. Germline V CDR1 and CDR2: SGHTA, FQGNSA. V lost 2 bases and J 3 bases, leaving 11 bases between the germline ends. The source of the sample is a study of blood T cell repertoires in COVID-19. Individuals aged about 18 to 89 years were recruited from 24 US areas. Cohort 3 recovery required two negative PCRs, clearance, or symptom resolution.

This rearrangement joins TRBV7-2 to TRBJ2-7, with D possibly being TRBD1 (5 bases). This TCR was sampled from a woman aged 45-65 years who had recovered from COVID-19. Sequenced material: PBMCs or T cells enriched from blood (not recorded which). The CDR3 here is CASSLLGHFYEQYF. The CDR3 DNA is TGTGCCAGCAGCTTACTAGGACATTTCTACGAGCAGTACTTC. Full variable domain (remainder filled in from reference TRBV7-2 and TRBJ2-7): GAGVSQSPSNKVTEKGKDVELRCDPISGHTALYWYRQSLGQGLEFLIYFQGNSAPDKSGLPSDRFSAERTGGSVSTLTIQRTQQEDSAVYLCASSLLGHFYEQYFGPGTRLTVT.